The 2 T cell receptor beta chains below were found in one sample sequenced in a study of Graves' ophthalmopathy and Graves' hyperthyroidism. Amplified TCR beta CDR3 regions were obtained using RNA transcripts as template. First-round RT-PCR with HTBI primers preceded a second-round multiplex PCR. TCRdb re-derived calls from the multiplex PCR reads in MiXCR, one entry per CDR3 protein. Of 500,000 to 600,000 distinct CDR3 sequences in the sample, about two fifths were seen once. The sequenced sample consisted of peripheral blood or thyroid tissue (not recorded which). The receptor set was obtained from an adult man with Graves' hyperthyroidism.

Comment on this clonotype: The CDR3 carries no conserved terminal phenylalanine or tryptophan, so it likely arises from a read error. The CDR3 bases are TGTGCCAGCAGCTTAAGGGGCTCCTACGAGCAGTACTCC. Amino acid sequence: CASSLRGSYEQYS. This rearrangement joins TRBV11-2 to TRBJ2-7, with D perhaps TRBD1 (5 bases). This CDR3 has 13 amino acids. The germline V and J ends were trimmed by 2 bases and 0 bases, with 5 bases remaining between them. In germline, CDR1 is SGHAT, CDR2 FQNNGV.

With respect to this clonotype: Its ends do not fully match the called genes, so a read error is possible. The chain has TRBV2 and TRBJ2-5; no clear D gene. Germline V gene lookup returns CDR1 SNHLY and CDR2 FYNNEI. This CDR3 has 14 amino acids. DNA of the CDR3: TGCGCCAGCAGCGAGAGGATAGGGCTAGGGACCCAGTACTTC. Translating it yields CASSERIGLGTQYF.